What follows describes a single T cell receptor (beta chain). The antigen remains unidentified. This entry comes from a study of beta chain features in type 1 diabetes. Overall study results and limits: In all four CD4+ subsets, TCRB CDR3 length was significantly, moderately reduced in type 1 diabetes. Patients' naive, central memory and regulatory TCRB repertoires appeared more alike than those of healthy donors.

V shed 7 bases, J shed 10 bases, and the junction held 14 bases outside the gene matches. Germline lookup yields CDR1 SNHLY and CDR2 FYNNEI. This CDR3 is 14 amino acids long. Expressed TCRB transcripts were sequenced, since all the RNA that had been isolated was reverse transcribed. Measured with immunoSEQ multiplex PCR; TCRdb has only the in-frame clones, and not every one. The sample has some 360,000 clones, 9.6% seen once. The chain has TRBV2 and TRBJ1-1, with TRBD1 matching over 8 bases. Sequencing used central memory CD4+ T cells from blood. The clonotype originates from a man younger than 40 with type 1 diabetes. The chain's CDR3 is CASTLQPGGAGAFF. The CDR3 DNA reads as TGTGCCAGCACCCTTCAACCAGGGGGCGCAGGAGCTTTCTTT.